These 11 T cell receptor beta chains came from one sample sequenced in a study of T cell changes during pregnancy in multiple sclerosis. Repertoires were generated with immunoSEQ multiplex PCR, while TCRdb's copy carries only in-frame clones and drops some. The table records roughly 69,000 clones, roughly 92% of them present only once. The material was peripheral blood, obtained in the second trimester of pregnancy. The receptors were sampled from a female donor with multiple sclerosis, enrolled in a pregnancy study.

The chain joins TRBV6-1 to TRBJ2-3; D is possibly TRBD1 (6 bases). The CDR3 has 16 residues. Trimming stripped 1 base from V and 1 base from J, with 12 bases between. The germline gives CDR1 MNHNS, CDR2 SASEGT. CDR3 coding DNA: TGTGCCAGCAGTGAAGGAACAGGGAGTGGCACAGATACGCAGTATTTT. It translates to CASSEGTGSGTDTQYF.

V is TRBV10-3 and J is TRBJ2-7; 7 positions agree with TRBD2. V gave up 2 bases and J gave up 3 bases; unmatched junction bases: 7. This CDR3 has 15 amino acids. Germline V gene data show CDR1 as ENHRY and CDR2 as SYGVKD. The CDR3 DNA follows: TGTGCCATCAGTGAGAATTTAGCGGGCCACTACGAGCAGTACTTC. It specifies CAISENLAGHYEQYF.

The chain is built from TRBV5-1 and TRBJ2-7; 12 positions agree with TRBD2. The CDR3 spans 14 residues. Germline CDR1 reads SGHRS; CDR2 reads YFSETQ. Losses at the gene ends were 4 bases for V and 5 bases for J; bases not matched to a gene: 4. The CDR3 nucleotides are TGCGCCAGCAGCACGGGACTAGCGGGCGACGAGCAGTACTTC. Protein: CASSTGLAGDEQYF. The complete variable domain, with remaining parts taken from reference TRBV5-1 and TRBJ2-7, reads KAGVTQTPRYLIKTRGQQVTLSCSPISGHRSVSWYQQTPGQGLQFLFEYFSETQRNKGNFPGRFSGRQFSNSRSEMNVSTLELGDSALYLCASSTGLAGDEQYFGPGTRLTVT.

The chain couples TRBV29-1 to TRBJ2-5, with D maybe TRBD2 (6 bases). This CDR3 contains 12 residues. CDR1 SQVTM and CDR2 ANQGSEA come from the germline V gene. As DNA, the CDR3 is TGCAGTGGGGGGTGGCAGCAAGAGACCCAGTACTTC. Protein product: CSGGWQQETQYF. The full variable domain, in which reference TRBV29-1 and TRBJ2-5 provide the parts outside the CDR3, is SAVISQKPSRDICQRGTSLTIQCQVDSQVTMMFWYRQQPGQSLTLIATANQGSEATYESGFVIDKFPISRPNLTFSTLTVSNMSPEDSSIYLCSGGWQQETQYFGPGTRLLVL.

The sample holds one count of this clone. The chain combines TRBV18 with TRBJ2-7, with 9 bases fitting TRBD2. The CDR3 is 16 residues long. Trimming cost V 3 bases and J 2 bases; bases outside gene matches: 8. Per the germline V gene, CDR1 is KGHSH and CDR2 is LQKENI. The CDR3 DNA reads TGTGCCAGCTCACCTCTGGCTAGCGGGGCGGCCTACGAGCAGTACTTC. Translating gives CASSPLASGAAYEQYF.

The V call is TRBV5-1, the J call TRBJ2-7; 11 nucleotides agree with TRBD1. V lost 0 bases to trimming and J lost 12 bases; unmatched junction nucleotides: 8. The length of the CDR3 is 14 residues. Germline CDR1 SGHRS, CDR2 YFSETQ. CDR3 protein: CASSLGTGGLHGYF. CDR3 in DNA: TGCGCCAGCAGCTTGGGGACAGGGGGCCTCCACGGGTACTTC.

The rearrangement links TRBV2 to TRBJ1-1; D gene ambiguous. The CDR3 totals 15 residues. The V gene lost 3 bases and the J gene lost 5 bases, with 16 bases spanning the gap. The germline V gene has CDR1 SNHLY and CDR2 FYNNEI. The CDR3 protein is CASSETLGSVTEAFF. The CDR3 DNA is TGTGCCAGCAGTGAGACTCTCGGGAGTGTAACTGAAGCTTTCTTT. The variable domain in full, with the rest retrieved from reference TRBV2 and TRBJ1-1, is EPEVTQTPSHQVTQMGQEVILRCVPISNHLYFYWYRQILGQKVEFLVSFYNNEISEKSEIFDDQFSVERPDGSNFTLKIRSTKLEDSAMYFCASSETLGSVTEAFFGQGTRLTVV.

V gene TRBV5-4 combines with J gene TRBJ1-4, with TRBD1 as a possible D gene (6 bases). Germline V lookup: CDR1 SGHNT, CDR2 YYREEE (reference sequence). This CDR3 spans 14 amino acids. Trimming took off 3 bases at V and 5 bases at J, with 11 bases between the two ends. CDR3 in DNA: TGTGCCAGCAGCTCCGGACAGCAGAATGAAAAACTGTTTTTT. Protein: CASSSGQQNEKLFF.

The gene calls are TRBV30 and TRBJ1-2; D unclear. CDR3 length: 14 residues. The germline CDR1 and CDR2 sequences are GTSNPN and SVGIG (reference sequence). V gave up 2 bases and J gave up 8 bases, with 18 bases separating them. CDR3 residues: CAWSPPQVSTGYTF. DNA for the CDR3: TGTGCCTGGAGTCCCCCGCAGGTATCGACCGGCTACACCTTC. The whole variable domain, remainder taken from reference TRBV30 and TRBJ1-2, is SQTIHQWPATLVQPVGSPLSLECTVEGTSNPNLYWYRQAAGRGLQLLFYSVGIGQISSEVPQNLSASRPQDRQFILSSKKLLLSDSGFYLCAWSPPQVSTGYTFGSGTRLTVV.

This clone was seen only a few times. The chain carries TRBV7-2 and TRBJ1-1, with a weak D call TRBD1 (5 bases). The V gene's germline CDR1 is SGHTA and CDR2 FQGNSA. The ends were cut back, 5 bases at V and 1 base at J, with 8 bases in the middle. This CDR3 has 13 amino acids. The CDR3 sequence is CASSRGQNTEAFF. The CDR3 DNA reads TGTGCCAGCAGCCGTGGACAGAACACTGAAGCTTTCTTT.

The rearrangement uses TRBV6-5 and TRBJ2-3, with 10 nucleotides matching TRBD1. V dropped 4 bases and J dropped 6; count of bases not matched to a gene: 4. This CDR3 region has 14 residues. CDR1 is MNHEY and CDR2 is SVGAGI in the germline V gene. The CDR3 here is CASSSGQGYDTQYF. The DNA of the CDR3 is TGTGCCAGCAGTTCGGGACAGGGGTACGATACGCAGTATTTT.